Presented here are 17 T cell receptor beta chains from one specimen sequenced in a study of T cell responses to AZD1222 COVID-19 vaccine. Method: immunoSEQ multiplex PCR; TCRdb's copy keeps in-frame clones and lacks some. The data contain roughly 180,000 clones, roughly nine tenths of them singletons. Sequencing used peripheral blood, obtained on day 0 of AZD1222 vaccination. These receptors originate from an adult in good health.

V usage is TRBV4-2 and J usage is TRBJ1-6, with D hard to call. The CDR3 has 13 residues. The V end lost 0 bases, the J end lost 6 bases, and 3 bases lay between the germline ends. The germline gives CDR1 LGHNA, CDR2 YNFKEQ. CDR3 coding DNA: TGTGCCAGCAGCCAAGATGCTAATTCACCCCTCCACTTT. It yields the protein CASSQDANSPLHF.

The chain joins TRBV7-9 to TRBJ2-2, with TRBD1 identical over 11 bases. CDR1 SEHNR and CDR2 FQNEAQ come from the germline V gene (reference sequence). Unmatched junction bases numbered 1, after V lost 4 bases and J lost 3 bases. The CDR3 contains 15 residues. CDR3 amino acids: CASSWTGGHTGELFF. Here the CDR3 DNA reads TGTGCCAGCAGCTGGACAGGGGGCCACACCGGGGAGCTGTTTTTT.

This chain joins TRBV28 and TRBJ1-5; 8 bases match TRBD1. J gave up 6 bases and V 7 bases, and 5 bases lay outside the gene matches. CDR3 length: 13 residues. Germline CDR1 MDHEN, CDR2 SYDVKM. Written as DNA, the CDR3 is TGTGCCAGCAAGGACAGGGTAGGTCAGCCCCAGCATTTT. Its translation: CASKDRVGQPQHF.

This sequence joins TRBV18 and TRBJ2-1; no clear D. This CDR3 region has 18 residues. Germline CDR1 reads KGHSH; CDR2 reads LQKENI. V lost 3 bases and J lost 3, with 21 bases in between. In DNA, the CDR3 is TGTGCCAGCTCACCGCCTGTAGATTTGGGTTTTAACTACAATGAGCAGTTCTTC. Its protein is CASSPPVDLGFNYNEQFF.

The gene calls are TRBV13 and TRBJ1-1; no reliable D call. V lost 0 bases and J lost 3, with 17 bases in between. Germline assignment: CDR1 PRHDT and CDR2 FYEKMQ (reference sequence). The CDR3 totals 17 residues. CDR3 in DNA: TGTGCCAGCAGCTTAGGAGCATGGGGAGGGATAGACACTGAAGCTTTCTTT. This sequence encodes CASSLGAWGGIDTEAFF.

The gene calls are TRBV5-4 and TRBJ1-1; D is uncertain. The CDR3 consists of 15 residues. The ends were cut back, 4 bases at V and 0 bases at J, with 13 bases in the middle. Germline V gives CDR1 SGHNT, CDR2 YYREEE (reference sequence). CDR3 sequence reads: CASSPDSQMNTEAFF. CDR3 nucleotide sequence: TGTGCCAGCAGCCCAGATTCTCAAATGAACACTGAAGCTTTCTTT.

The chain combines TRBV7-9 with TRBJ1-4; 7 positions agree with TRBD1. The CDR3 covers 15 residues. The junction had 8 bases not matched to a gene; V was cut back by 5 bases and J by 5 bases. Germline assignment: CDR1 SEHNR and CDR2 FQNEAQ (reference sequence). DNA for the CDR3: TGTGCCAGCAGCCTAGGGGGACAGCTAAATGAAAAACTGTTTTTT. Amino acid sequence: CASSLGGQLNEKLFF.

CDR3 residues: CASSVVTRDNLYSNQPQHF. CDR3 in DNA: TGTGCCAGCAGCGTAGTAACACGGGACAACCTGTATAGCAATCAGCCCCAGCATTTT. The rearrangement links TRBV9 to TRBJ1-5; a weak D match, TRBD1 (6 bases). Trimming took 0 bases from V and 0 from J, leaving 19 bases between them. The CDR3 has 19 amino acids. Germline lookup yields CDR1 SGDLS and CDR2 YYNGEE.

The chain couples TRBV27 to TRBJ2-5; 10 bases agree with TRBD2. This CDR3 is 14 amino acids long. V lost 3 bases, J lost 2 bases, and 0 bases stayed unmatched. Germline CDR1 is MNHEY and CDR2 is SMNVEV (reference sequence). As DNA, the CDR3 is TGTGCCAGCAGTTTGACTAGCGGGCAAGAGACCCAGTACTTC. Translated, it gives CASSLTSGQETQYF.

The chain carries TRBV4-2 and TRBJ2-7; tentative D call: TRBD1 (7 bases). Germline lookup yields CDR1 LGHNA and CDR2 YNFKEQ. Trimming shortened V by 1 base and J by 0 bases, and 13 bases separated the two germline ends. CDR3 size: 16 residues. CDR3 DNA: TGTGCCAGCAGCCAAGTCGCGGGACAGAACTCCTACGAGCAGTACTTC. Its protein product is CASSQVAGQNSYEQYF.

The chain joins TRBV13 to TRBJ2-5, with TRBD1 matching 8 bases. The CDR3 sequence is 15 residues long. V shed 5 bases and J 5 bases; nucleotides not matched to a gene: 10. CDR1 and CDR2 from the germline V gene are PRHDT and FYEKMQ (reference sequence). CDR3 region: CASSGPGTGQETQYF. The CDR3 DNA sequence: TGTGCCAGCAGCGGACCAGGGACAGGTCAGGAGACCCAGTACTTC.

J is TRBJ2-7 and V is TRBV4-3, with a possible D match to TRBD2 (7 bases). This CDR3 comprises 14 residues. Looked up from germline, CDR1 is LGHNA and CDR2 is YSLEER. V was shortened by 5 bases and J by 1 base, with 12 bases between the two germline ends. CDR3 loop: CASSAQGGSYEQYF. CDR3 coding DNA: TGCGCCAGCAGCGCACAGGGAGGGTCCTACGAGCAGTACTTC.

V usage is TRBV4-2 and J usage is TRBJ2-5, with TRBD2 matching over 8 bases. This CDR3 has 15 residues. The V gene's germline CDR1 is LGHNA and CDR2 YNFKEQ. Germline trimming cut 0 bases from V and 4 bases from J; bases unmatched to any gene: 4. Written as DNA, the CDR3 is TGTGCCAGCAGCCAAGAGTACGGGGGGGCAGAGACCCAGTACTTC. This encodes CASSQEYGGAETQYF.

This clone is a singleton in its sample. The CDR3 nucleotides read TGCAGCGTTGCGTACGGGGGGAACACTGAAGCTTTCTTT. This gives the protein CSVAYGGNTEAFF. The chain employs TRBV29-1 and TRBJ1-1; TRBD1 is a possible D gene (5 bases). The CDR3 covers 13 residues. Trimming shortened V by 4 bases and J by 1 base, and 10 bases separated the two germline ends. CDR1 and CDR2 (germline): SQVTM, ANQGSEA.

The chain uses TRBV5-1 and TRBJ1-1; D gene unclear. The CDR3 totals 13 residues. Trimming shortened V by 8 bases and J by 0 bases, and 11 bases separated the two germline ends. Germline V gene sequence: CDR1 SGHRS, CDR2 YFSETQ. This CDR3 reads CASQRDLNTEAFF. CDR3 nucleotide sequence: TGCGCCAGTCAAAGGGATTTGAACACTGAAGCTTTCTTT.

The gene calls are TRBV3-1 (or the pseudogene TRBV3-2) and TRBJ1-3; D may be TRBD1 (5 bases). The germline CDR1 and CDR2 sequences are LGHDT and YNNKEL (reference sequence). Trimming left V 2 bases short and J 0 bases short, with 11 bases between. CDR3 length: 16 residues. CDR3 coding DNA: TGTGCCAGCAGCCAATCGGGGGTCCACTCTGGAAACACCATATATTTT. Translated: CASSQSGVHSGNTIYF.

This clone has only one observation. This sequence joins TRBV11-2 and TRBJ1-1; the D gene is possibly TRBD1 (6 bases). This CDR3 is built from 15 residues. The V gene lost 5 bases and the J gene lost 2 bases, with 15 bases spanning the gap. The germline V gene encodes CDR1 SGHAT and CDR2 FQNNGV. CDR3 amino acids: CASSSPGVLNTEAFF. The CDR3 DNA follows: TGTGCCAGCAGCAGCCCAGGGGTATTAAACACTGAAGCTTTCTTT. Based on the CDR3 plus reference TRBV11-2 and TRBJ1-1, the full variable domain is EAGVAQSPRYKIIEKRQSVAFWCNPISGHATLYWYQQILGQGPKLLIQFQNNGVVDDSQLPKDRFSAERLKGVDSTLKIQPAKLEDSAVYLCASSSPGVLNTEAFFGQGTRLTVV.